This TCR beta chain was sequenced during a study of T cell repertoires in cytomegalovirus infection. This clonotype was counted many times. What it binds is unknown. Each CDR3 protein gets one entry after TCRdb re-called the reads with MiXCR. The sample shows about 89,000 distinct CDR3 sequences, 25% to 35% of them seen only once. Trimming took 8 bases from V and 8 from J; bases not matched to a gene: 15. Germline V gene sequence: CDR1 SEHNR, CDR2 FQNEAQ (reference sequence). This CDR3 contains 15 residues. This specimen consisted of CD8+ T cells from cultured PBMCs, obtained from culture after CMV antigen stimulation. This TCR came from a human donor in good health (CMV status not recorded). Some clones in this sample may be carry-over from other donors' samples. The chain has TRBV7-9 and TRBJ1-2, with 9 positions matching TRBD1. The CDR3 is CASSPGQGIFHGYTF. As DNA, the CDR3 is TGTGCCAGCTCGCCGGGACAGGGTATTTTCCACGGCTACACCTTC.